This TCR beta chain was captured in a study of molecular identifiers for immune sequencing clone quantification. The CDR3 totals 14 residues. Trimming took 1 base from V and 8 from J, leaving 12 bases between them. The germline V gene encodes CDR1 SGHVS and CDR2 FQNEAQ. This clonotype occurred many times. TCRdb reanalysed the PCR reads using MiXCR and keeps one entry per CDR3 protein. The sample lists about 63,000 distinct CDR3 sequences, 15% to 20% occurring once. The sample taken for sequencing was naive CD8+ T cells from blood, with Jurkat cell RNA spiked in. Documented subset: FACS-sorted CD8+CD4-CCR7+CD45RA+ naive T cells. The receptor was derived from a human donor in good health. Some libraries in this study had Jurkat cell RNA spiked in. The chain links TRBV7-8 to TRBJ2-1, with D unresolved. CDR3 nucleotide sequence: TGTGCCAGCAGCTTAGGGCCCCCGGCGGATGAGCAGTTCTTC. Encoded protein: CASSLGPPADEQFF.